This T cell receptor (beta chain) was obtained from a study of prognosis after radiotherapy for stage I lung cancer. Study findings and constraints: Differences in TRBV and TRBJ gene usage were reportedly observed between patients with and without metastases. Among expanded TCR clones, tumor specificity was not determined.

Every patient was node-negative on CT and PET/CT and lacked prior chemotherapy, radiotherapy or other malignancies. This clonotype was seen ten or more times. The target antigen is unknown. The CDR3 has 16 amino acids. Trimming at V came to 6 bases and at J to 4 bases, leaving 10 bases not matched to a gene. The V gene's germline CDR1 is SNHLY and CDR2 FYNNEI. The genomic DNA TCR beta CDR3 region underwent two rounds of multiplex PCR. The first PCR round targeted every TRBV and TRBJ gene with specific primers. TCRdb itself ran the multiplex PCR reads through MiXCR, one entry per CDR3 protein. The sample yields some 38,000 distinct CDR3 sequences, roughly a quarter seen once.

The genes are TRBV2 and TRBJ2-2, with TRBD1 identical over 8 bases. The sequence was obtained from a donor over 45 with non-small cell lung cancer. Sample: PBMCs, taken before or after stereotactic body radiation therapy (not recorded which). CDR3 nucleotide sequence: TGTGCCAGCAGGCTCACCGGGACAGGACCCACCGGGGAGCTGTTTTTT. This sequence encodes CASRLTGTGPTGELFF.